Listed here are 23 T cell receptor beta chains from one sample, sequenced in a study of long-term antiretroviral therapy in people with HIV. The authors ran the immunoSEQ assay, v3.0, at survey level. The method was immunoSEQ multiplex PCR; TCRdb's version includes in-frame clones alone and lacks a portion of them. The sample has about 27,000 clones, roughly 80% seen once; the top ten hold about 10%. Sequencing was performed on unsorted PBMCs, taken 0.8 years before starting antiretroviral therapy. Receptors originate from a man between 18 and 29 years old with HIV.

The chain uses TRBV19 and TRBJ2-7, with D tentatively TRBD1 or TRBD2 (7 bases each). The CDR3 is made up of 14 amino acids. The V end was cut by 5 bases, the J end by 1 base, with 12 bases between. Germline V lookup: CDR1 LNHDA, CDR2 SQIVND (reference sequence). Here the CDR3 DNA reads TGTGCCAGTAGTGGGAGGGACAGTTCCTACGAGCAGTACTTC. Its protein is CASSGRDSSYEQYF.

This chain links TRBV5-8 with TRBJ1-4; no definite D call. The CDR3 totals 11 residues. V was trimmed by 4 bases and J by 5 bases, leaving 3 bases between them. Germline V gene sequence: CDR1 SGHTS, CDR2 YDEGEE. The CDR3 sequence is CASSLNEKLFF. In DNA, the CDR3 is TGTGCCAGCAGCCTGAATGAAAAACTGTTTTTT.

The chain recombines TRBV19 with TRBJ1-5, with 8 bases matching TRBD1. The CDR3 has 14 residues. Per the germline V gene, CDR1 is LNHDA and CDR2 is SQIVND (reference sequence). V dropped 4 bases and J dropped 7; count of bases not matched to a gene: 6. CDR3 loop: CASSTGQGLQPQHF. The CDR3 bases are TGTGCCAGTAGTACCGGACAGGGTTTGCAGCCCCAGCATTTT.

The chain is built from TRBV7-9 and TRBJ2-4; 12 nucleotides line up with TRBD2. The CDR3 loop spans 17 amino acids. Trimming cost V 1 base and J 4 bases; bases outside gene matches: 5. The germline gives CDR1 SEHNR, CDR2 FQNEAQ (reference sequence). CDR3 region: CASSLGLTSGSKNIQYF. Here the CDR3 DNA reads TGTGCCAGCAGCTTAGGTCTGACTAGCGGGAGTAAAAACATTCAGTACTTC.

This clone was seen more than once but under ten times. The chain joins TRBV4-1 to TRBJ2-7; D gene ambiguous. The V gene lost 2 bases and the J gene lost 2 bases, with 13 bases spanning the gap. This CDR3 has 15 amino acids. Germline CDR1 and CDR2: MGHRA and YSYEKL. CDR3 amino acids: CASSQMESSPYEQYF. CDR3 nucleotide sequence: TGCGCCAGCAGCCAAATGGAAAGTTCGCCCTACGAGCAGTACTTC.

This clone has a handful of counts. DNA of the CDR3: TGTGCCAGCAGTTCATTACATATCATCAAGGGCAGTGAGCTTTATGGCTACACCTTC. It codes for CASSSLHIIKGSELYGYTF. V is TRBV28 and J is TRBJ1-2; no definite D call. Germline lookup yields CDR1 MDHEN and CDR2 SYDVKM. The CDR3 is made up of 19 amino acids. V shed 4 bases and J shed 5 bases, with 29 bases lying between them.

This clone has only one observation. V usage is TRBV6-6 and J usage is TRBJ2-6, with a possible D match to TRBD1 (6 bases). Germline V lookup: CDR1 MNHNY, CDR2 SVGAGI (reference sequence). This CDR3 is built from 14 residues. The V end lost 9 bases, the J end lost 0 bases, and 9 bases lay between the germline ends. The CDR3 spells CASTGPSGANVLTF. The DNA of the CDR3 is TGTGCCAGTACAGGGCCCTCTGGGGCCAACGTCCTGACTTTC.

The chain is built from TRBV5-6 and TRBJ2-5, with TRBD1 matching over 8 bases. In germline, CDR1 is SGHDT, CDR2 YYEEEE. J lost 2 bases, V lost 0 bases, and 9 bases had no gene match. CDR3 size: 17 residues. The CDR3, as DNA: TGTGCCAGCAGCTTGGGGACAGGGTCCTTACTACAAGAGACCCAGTACTTC. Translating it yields CASSLGTGSLLQETQYF.

CDR3 DNA sequence: TGTGCCATCAGTGATTTTAACAATAGGAACGAGCAGTACTTC. It is translated as CAISDFNNRNEQYF. This chain links TRBV10-3 with TRBJ2-7; the D is unclear. The CDR3 is made up of 14 amino acids. CDR1 is ENHRY and CDR2 is SYGVKD in the germline V gene. The V end was cut by 3 bases, the J end by 5 bases, with 14 bases between.

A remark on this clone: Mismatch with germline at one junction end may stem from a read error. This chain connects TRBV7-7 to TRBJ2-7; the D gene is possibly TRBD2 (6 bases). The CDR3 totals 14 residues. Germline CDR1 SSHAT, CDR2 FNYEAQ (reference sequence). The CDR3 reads CASSSGPGAYEQYF. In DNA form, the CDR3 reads TGTGCTAGCAGCTCGGGACCGGGGGCCTACGAGCAGTACTTC. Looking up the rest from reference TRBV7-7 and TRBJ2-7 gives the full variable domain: GAGVSQSPRYKVTKRGQDVTLRCDPISSHATLYWYQQALGQGPEFLTYFNYEAQPDKSGLPSDRFSAERPEGSISTLTIQRTEQRDSAMYRCASSSGPGAYEQYFGPGTRLTVT.

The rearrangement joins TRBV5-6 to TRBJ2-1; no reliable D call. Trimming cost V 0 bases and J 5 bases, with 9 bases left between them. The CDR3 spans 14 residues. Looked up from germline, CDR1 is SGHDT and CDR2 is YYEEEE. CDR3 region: CASSLGLGHNEQFF. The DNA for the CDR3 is TGTGCCAGCAGCTTGGGCCTAGGCCACAATGAGCAGTTCTTC.

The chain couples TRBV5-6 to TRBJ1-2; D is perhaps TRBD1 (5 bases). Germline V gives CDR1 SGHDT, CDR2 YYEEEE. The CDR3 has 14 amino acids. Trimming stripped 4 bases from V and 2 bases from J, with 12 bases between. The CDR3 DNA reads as TGTGCCAGCAGCCTCAGGGAATTAAACTATGGCTACACCTTC. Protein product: CASSLRELNYGYTF.

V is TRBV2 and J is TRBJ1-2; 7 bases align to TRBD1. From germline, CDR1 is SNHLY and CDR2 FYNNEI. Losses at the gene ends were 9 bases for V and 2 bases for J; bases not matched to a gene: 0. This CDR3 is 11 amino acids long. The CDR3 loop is CARQGNYGYTF. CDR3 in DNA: TGTGCCAGACAGGGGAACTATGGCTACACCTTC.

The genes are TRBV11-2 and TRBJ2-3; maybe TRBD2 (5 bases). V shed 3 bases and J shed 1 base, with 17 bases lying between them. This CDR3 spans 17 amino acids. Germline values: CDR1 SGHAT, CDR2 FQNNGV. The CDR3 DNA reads TGTGCCAGCAGCTTGGCCCCCAGCGGAAGAGGCACAGATACGCAGTATTTT. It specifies CASSLAPSGRGTDTQYF.

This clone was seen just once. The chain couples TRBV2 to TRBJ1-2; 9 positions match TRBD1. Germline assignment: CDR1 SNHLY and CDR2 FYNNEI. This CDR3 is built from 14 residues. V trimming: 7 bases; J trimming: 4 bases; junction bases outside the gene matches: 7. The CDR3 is CASTNRGQGYGYTF. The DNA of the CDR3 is TGTGCCAGCACAAACAGGGGGCAAGGCTATGGCTACACCTTC.

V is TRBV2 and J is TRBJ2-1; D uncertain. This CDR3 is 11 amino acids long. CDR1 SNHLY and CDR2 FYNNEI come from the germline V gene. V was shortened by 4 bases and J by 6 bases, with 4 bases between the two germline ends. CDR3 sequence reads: CASSVLNEQFF. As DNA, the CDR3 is TGTGCCAGCAGTGTCCTCAATGAGCAGTTCTTC.

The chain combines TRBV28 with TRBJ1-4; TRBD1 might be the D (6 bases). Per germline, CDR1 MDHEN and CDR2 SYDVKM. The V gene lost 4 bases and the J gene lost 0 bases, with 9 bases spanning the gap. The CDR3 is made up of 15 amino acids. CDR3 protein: CASSSTGTTNEKLFF. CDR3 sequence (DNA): TGTGCCAGCAGTTCCACAGGGACAACTAATGAAAAACTGTTTTTT.

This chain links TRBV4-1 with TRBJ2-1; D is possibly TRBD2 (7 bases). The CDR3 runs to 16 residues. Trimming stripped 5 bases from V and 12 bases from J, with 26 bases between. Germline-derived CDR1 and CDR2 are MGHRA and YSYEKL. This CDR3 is CASSIPARGAPIGQFF. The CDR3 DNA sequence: TGCGCCAGCAGCATCCCAGCCCGGGGGGCTCCGATAGGGCAGTTCTTC.

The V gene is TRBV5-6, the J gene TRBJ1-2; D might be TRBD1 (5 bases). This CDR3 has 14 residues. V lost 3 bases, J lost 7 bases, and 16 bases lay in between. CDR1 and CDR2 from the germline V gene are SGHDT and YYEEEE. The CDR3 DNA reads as TGTGCCAGCAGCTCCGGGGCTTCGTTTGTTGGCTACACCTTC. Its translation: CASSSGASFVGYTF. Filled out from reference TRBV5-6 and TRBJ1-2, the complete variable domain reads DAGVTQSPTHLIKTRGQQVTLRCSPKSGHDTVSWYQQALGQGPQFIFQYYEEEERQRGNFPDRFSGHQFPNYSSELNVNALLLGDSALYLCASSSGASFVGYTFGSGTRLTVV.

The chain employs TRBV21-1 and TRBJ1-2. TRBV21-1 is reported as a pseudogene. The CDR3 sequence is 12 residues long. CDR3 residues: CASSNSRYGYTF. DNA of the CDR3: TGTGCCAGCAGCAATTCACGGTATGGCTACACCTTC.

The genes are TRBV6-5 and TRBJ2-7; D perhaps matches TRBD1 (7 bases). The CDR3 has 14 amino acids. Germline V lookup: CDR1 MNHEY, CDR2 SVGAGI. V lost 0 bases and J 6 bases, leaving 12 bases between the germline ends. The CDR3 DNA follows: TGTGCCAGCAGTTACTCAGAGGAGGGGGCCGAGCAGTACTTC. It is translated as CASSYSEEGAEQYF.

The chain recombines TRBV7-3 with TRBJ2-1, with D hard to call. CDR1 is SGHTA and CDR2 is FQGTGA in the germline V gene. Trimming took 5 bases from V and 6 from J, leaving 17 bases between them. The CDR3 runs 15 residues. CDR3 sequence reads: CASSPPPRAGNEQFF. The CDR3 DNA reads TGTGCCAGCAGCCCACCCCCCCGGGCCGGCAATGAGCAGTTCTTC. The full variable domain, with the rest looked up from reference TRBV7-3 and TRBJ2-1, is GAGVSQTPSNKVTEKGKYVELRCDPISGHTALYWYRQSLGQGPEFLIYFQGTGAADDSGLPNDRFFAVRPEGSVSTLKIQRTERGDSAVYLCASSPPPRAGNEQFFGPGTRLTVL.

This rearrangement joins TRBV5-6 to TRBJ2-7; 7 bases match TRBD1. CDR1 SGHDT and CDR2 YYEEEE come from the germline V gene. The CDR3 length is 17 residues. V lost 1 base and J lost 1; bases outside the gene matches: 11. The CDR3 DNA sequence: TGTGCCAGCAGCTTGCCGCCGGGACAGACCTCATCCTACGAGCAGTACTTC. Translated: CASSLPPGQTSSYEQYF.